The 9 T cell receptor beta chains given below trace back to one sample, sequenced in a study of Ad26.COV2.S vaccination and SARS-CoV-2 variants. Clones were read by immunoSEQ multiplex PCR, and TCRdb kept only the in-frame ones, dropping some. The sample holds 300,000 to 450,000 clones, roughly 84% seen once. As to treatment: around 19 received Ad26.COV2.S at low or high dose, single or two shots; 5 received placebo; per-sample allocation not given. Specimens were obtained on day 63 following the first vaccine or placebo injection. The specimen was peripheral blood, collected in a trial of Ad26.COV2.S vaccine versus placebo. These receptors were collected from a person between 18 and 60 years old who received the Ad26.COV2.S COVID-19 vaccine or a placebo.

The rearrangement links TRBV6-4 to TRBJ2-1; D perhaps matches TRBD1 (5 bases). V dropped 3 bases and J dropped 7 bases, with 16 bases sitting between them. The CDR3 totals 15 residues. CDR1 MRHNA and CDR2 SNTAGT come from the germline V gene. CDR3 bases: TGTGCCAGCAGTGATCCCCTGTCAGGGTTGAATGAGCAGTTCTTC. It codes for CASSDPLSGLNEQFF.

The V and J genes are TRBV6-5 and TRBJ2-3; the match to TRBD2 covers 7 bases. V shed 8 bases, J shed 5 bases, and the junction held 13 bases outside the gene matches. Germline CDR1 reads MNHEY; CDR2 reads SVGAGI. This CDR3 spans 15 amino acids. CDR3 residues: CASQRGGNIRDTQYF. CDR3 DNA sequence: TGTGCCAGCCAGCGGGGAGGGAATATTAGAGATACGCAGTATTTT.

A word on this clone: A far larger clone is just one base off, so this is likely a read error. The CDR3 here is CASSLQGPNQPQHF. CDR3 DNA sequence: TGTGCCAGCAGCTTACAGGGACCCAATCAGCCCCAGCATTTT. The chain links TRBV5-4 to TRBJ1-5; tentatively, D is TRBD1 (6 bases). CDR3 length equals 14 residues. V dropped 2 bases and J dropped 3 bases, with 9 bases sitting between them. CDR1 is SGHNT and CDR2 is YYREEE in the germline V gene (reference sequence).

The chain is built from TRBV7-2 and TRBJ2-5; D uncertain. The V and J ends lost 3 bases and 5 bases respectively, with 10 bases between them. CDR1 SGHTA and CDR2 FQGNSA come from the germline V gene. This CDR3 is 13 amino acids long. In DNA, the CDR3 is TGTGCCAGCAGCTTCACTATATGGGAGACCCAGTACTTC. This gives the protein CASSFTIWETQYF.

A single count supports this clone. The J gene is TRBJ2-1, the V gene TRBV10-2; TRBD2 agrees at 8 bases. Trimming took 8 bases from V and 5 from J; bases not matched to a gene: 14. Germline V gives CDR1 WSHSY, CDR2 SAAADI. The CDR3 covers 16 residues. The DNA of the CDR3 is TGCGCCAGCCGTAGACTGAGCGGGAGTTTGCACAATGAGCAGTTCTTC. It yields the protein CASRRLSGSLHNEQFF.

The chain carries TRBV7-9 and TRBJ2-7; the D gene is possibly TRBD1 (6 bases). Trimming took 4 bases from V and 7 from J, leaving 17 bases between them. Germline loops: CDR1 SEHNR, CDR2 FQNEAQ (reference sequence). The CDR3 covers 14 residues. CDR3 amino acids: CASSSGPGVGEQYF. CDR3 in DNA: TGTGCCAGCAGCTCGGGACCAGGGGTCGGAGAGCAGTACTTC.

V is TRBV24-1 and J is TRBJ2-1; 9 bases are shared with TRBD2. This CDR3 comprises 13 residues. Looked up from germline, CDR1 is KGHDR and CDR2 is SFDVKD. J gave up 9 bases and V 4 bases, and 3 bases lay outside the gene matches. CDR3 DNA: TGTGCCACCAGTGAAGTTAGCGGGAGTGAGCAGTTCTTC. Protein: CATSEVSGSEQFF.

The chain is built from TRBV28 and TRBJ2-3; 10 nucleotides agree with TRBD1. The V segment lost 2 bases and the J segment 6 bases; nucleotides outside the gene matches: 5. Germline CDR1 reads MDHEN; CDR2 reads SYDVKM. The CDR3 spans 15 residues. This CDR3 is CASSLRDRGMDTQYF. The CDR3 DNA reads as TGTGCCAGCAGTTTAAGGGACAGGGGTATGGATACGCAGTATTTT.

The V gene is TRBV10-1, the J gene TRBJ2-7; D remains unclear. CDR3 length equals 14 residues. Trimming cost V 1 base and J 4 bases, with 11 bases left between them. Germline V gives CDR1 WNHNN, CDR2 SYGVQD (reference sequence). In nucleotides, the CDR3 is TGCGCCAGCAGTGAGTGGGGAACCGGGTACGAGCAGTACTTC. Its translation is CASSEWGTGYEQYF.